These T cell receptor beta chains were read from a single sample in a study of Ad26.COV2.S vaccination and SARS-CoV-2 variants. Profiled with immunoSEQ multiplex PCR; TCRdb holds only in-frame clones, not every one. The sample comprises 400,000 to 450,000 clones, over 80% of which are singletons, and roughly 1.7% rests with the top ten. Sequencing used peripheral blood, obtained in a trial of Ad26.COV2.S vaccine versus placebo. The receptors were gathered from a person between 18 and 65 years old who received the Ad26.COV2.S COVID-19 vaccine or a placebo. CDR3s include the opening cysteine and the closing phenylalanine or tryptophan. A D gene is named only where the DNA matches it firmly. Where a row states a size, it is once, few, many or the class of an expanded clone; other rows omit it.

v_call,cdr3_length,j_call,clone_size,d_call,cdr3_aa,cdr3_nt
TRBV2,15,TRBJ2-5,once,TRBD1,CASNLGQGIQETQYF,TGTGCCAGCAATTTGGGACAGGGGATCCAAGAGACCCAGTACTTC
TRBV10-2,18,TRBJ2-1,-,TRBD2,CASSETKTHSGNYNEQFF,TGCGCCAGCAGTGAGACGAAAACCCATAGCGGGAACTACAATGAGCAGTTCTTC
TRBV5-1,14,TRBJ1-4,-,TRBD1,CASSADRFNEKLFF,TGCGCCAGCAGCGCGGACAGGTTTAATGAAAAACTGTTTTTT
TRBV19,15,TRBJ1-2,-,-,CASRGQLLSNYGYTF,TGTGCCAGTAGAGGACAGCTGCTTTCTAACTATGGCTACACCTTC
TRBV6-5,14,TRBJ1-2,-,TRBD1,CASSYRDRGHGYTF,TGTGCCAGCAGTTACCGAGACAGGGGTCATGGCTACACCTTC
TRBV10-1,17,TRBJ1-2,few,-,CASSESTVGRGNYGYTF,TGCGCCAGCAGTGAGTCGACAGTGGGGAGGGGGAACTATGGCTACACCTTC
TRBV5-4,15,TRBJ2-7,-,TRBD1,CASSLGGQGYYEQYF,TGTGCCAGCAGCTTGGGCGGACAGGGTTACTACGAGCAGTACTTC
TRBV19,13,TRBJ1-3,-,-,CASSGSSGNTIYF,TGTGCCAGTAGTGGCAGCTCTGGAAACACCATATATTTT
TRBV7-9,15,TRBJ2-6,-,-,CASSPYDSGANVLTF,TGTGCCAGCAGCCCCTACGACTCTGGGGCCAACGTCCTGACTTTC
TRBV11-2,14,TRBJ1-2,-,-,CASSPEGRLYGYTF,TGTGCCAGCAGCCCAGAGGGCAGGCTCTATGGCTACACCTTC
TRBV6-5,15,TRBJ1-4,-,TRBD1,CASSTRGGGIEKLFF,TGTGCCAGCAGTACCCGGGGAGGGGGCATTGAAAAACTGTTTTTT
TRBV2,16,TRBJ2-3,-,TRBD1,CASRARTGPFGDTQYF,TGTGCCAGCAGGGCTCGGACAGGACCCTTCGGGGATACGCAGTATTTT
TRBV6-5,14,TRBJ2-1,-,TRBD2,CASKPAGRVNEQFF,TGTGCCAGCAAACCAGCGGGGAGAGTCAATGAGCAGTTCTTC
TRBV19,14,TRBJ1-5,-,-,CASSIQGRNQPQHF,TGTGCCAGTAGTATACAGGGTAGGAATCAGCCCCAGCATTTT
TRBV4-3,14,TRBJ1-1,-,-,CASSQDPGFTEAFF,TGCGCCAGCAGCCAAGATCCGGGATTCACTGAAGCTTTCTTT
TRBV18,15,TRBJ1-4,-,-,CASSPYGADLEKLFF,TGTGCCAGCTCACCATATGGGGCAGACCTGGAAAAACTGTTTTTT
TRBV6-5,14,TRBJ2-5,-,-,CASSYAGNQETQYF,TGTGCCAGCAGTTACGCGGGAAACCAAGAGACCCAGTACTTC
TRBV6-5,13,TRBJ2-1,-,-,CASSSDRYNEQFF,TGTGCCAGCAGTTCGGACAGATACAATGAGCAGTTCTTC
TRBV4-1,14,TRBJ1-5,-,-,CASMRTLGNQPQHF,TGCGCCAGCATGCGGACATTGGGCAATCAGCCCCAGCATTTT
TRBV28,14,TRBJ2-7,-,TRBD1,CASTNFRTGREQYF,TGTGCCAGCACCAATTTTAGGACAGGGAGAGAGCAGTACTTC
TRBV30,14,TRBJ2-1,-,TRBD1,CAWSLRQGRNEQFF,TGTGCCTGGAGTCTGAGACAGGGTCGTAATGAGCAGTTCTTC
TRBV3-1/TRBV3-2,12,TRBJ2-3,-,-,CASSQSGSTQYF,TGTGCCAGCAGCCAATCCGGGAGTACGCAGTATTTT
TRBV4-3,14,TRBJ2-7,-,TRBD1,CASSLTGVAYEQYF,TGCGCCAGCAGCCTGACAGGGGTAGCCTACGAGCAGTACTTC
TRBV30,15,TRBJ1-3,-,TRBD1,CAWLTWDSSGNTIYF,TGTGCCTGGCTTACTTGGGACAGCTCTGGAAACACCATATATTTT
TRBV7-6,12,TRBJ1-1,-,-,CASSPSPTEAFF,TGTGCCAGCAGCCCCTCCCCCACTGAAGCTTTCTTT
TRBV2,13,TRBJ2-7,-,-,CASSGTAVSEQYF,TGTGCCAGCAGTGGGACAGCAGTGTCGGAGCAGTACTTC
TRBV19,20,TRBJ2-3,-,TRBD2,CASSIFGLAGGTLGTDTQYF,TGTGCCAGTAGTATATTCGGGCTAGCGGGGGGAACCTTAGGCACAGATACGCAGTATTTT
TRBV2,16,TRBJ1-1,few,-,CASSEEWTELNTEAFF,TGTGCCAGCAGTGAAGAGTGGACAGAATTGAACACTGAAGCTTTCTTT
TRBV28,16,TRBJ1-4,-,-,CASTLLPGQGDEKLFF,TGTGCCAGCACCCTACTACCGGGGCAGGGAGATGAAAAACTGTTTTTT